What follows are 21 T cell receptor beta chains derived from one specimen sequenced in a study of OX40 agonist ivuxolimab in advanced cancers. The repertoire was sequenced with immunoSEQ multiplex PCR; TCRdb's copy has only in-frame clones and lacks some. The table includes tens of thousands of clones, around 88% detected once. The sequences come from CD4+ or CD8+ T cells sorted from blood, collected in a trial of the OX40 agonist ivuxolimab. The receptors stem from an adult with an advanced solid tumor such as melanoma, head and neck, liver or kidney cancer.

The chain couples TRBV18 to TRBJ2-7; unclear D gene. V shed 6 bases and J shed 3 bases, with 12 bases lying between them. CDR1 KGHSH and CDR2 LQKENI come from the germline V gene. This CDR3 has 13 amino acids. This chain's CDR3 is CASSPGSFYEQYF. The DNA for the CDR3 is TGTGCCAGCTCTCCCGGGTCCTTCTACGAGCAGTACTTC.

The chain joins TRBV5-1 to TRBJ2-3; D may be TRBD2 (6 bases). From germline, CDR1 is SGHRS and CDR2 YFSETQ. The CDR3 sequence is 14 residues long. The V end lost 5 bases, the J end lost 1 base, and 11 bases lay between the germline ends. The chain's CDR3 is CASSTSTRTDTQYF. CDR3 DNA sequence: TGCGCCAGCAGTACTAGCACACGCACAGATACGCAGTATTTT.

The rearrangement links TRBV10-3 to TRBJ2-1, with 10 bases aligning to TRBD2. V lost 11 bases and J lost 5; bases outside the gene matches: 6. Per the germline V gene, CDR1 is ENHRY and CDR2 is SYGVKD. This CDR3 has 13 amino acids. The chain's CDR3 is CAATSGNNNEQFF. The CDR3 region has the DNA TGTGCCGCTACTAGCGGGAACAACAATGAGCAGTTCTTC.

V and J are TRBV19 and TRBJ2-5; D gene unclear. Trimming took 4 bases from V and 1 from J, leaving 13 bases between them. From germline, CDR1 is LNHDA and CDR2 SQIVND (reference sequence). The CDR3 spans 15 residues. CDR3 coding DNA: TGTGCCAGTAGTACCCTCCGTGCGACCCAAGAGACCCAGTACTTC. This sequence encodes CASSTLRATQETQYF.

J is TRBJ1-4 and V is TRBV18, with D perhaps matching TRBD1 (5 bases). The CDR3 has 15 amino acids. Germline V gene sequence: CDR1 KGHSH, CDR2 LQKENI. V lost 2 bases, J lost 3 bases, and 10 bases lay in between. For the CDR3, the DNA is TGTGCCAGCTCACCAGGCGGGACCTCTAATGAAAAACTGTTTTTT. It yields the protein CASSPGGTSNEKLFF.

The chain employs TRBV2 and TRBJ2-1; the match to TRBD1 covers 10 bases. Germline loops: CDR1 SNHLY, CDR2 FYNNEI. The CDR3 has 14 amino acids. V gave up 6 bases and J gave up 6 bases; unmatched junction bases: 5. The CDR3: CASSRDRGLNEQFF. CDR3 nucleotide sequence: TGTGCCAGCAGCAGGGACAGGGGCCTCAATGAGCAGTTCTTC.

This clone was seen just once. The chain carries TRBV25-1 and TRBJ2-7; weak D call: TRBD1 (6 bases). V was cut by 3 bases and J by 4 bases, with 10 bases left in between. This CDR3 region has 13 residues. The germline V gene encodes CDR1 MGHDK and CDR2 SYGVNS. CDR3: CASSEGARYEQYF. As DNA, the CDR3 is TGTGCCAGCAGTGAGGGGGCTAGGTACGAGCAGTACTTC.

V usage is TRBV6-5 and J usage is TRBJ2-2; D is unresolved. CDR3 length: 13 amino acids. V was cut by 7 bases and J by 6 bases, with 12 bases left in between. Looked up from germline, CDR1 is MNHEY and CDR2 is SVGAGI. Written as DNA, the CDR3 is TGTGCCAGCACCTCACCTTTGGCCGGGGAGCTGTTTTTT. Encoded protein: CASTSPLAGELFF.

DNA for the CDR3: TGTGCCAGCCGGATGCAAGATACGCAGTATTTT. Translating it yields CASRMQDTQYF. This chain uses TRBV28 with TRBJ2-3, with unresolved D. Trimming left V 8 bases short and J 5 bases short, with 8 bases between. In germline, CDR1 is MDHEN, CDR2 SYDVKM. The CDR3 contains 11 residues.

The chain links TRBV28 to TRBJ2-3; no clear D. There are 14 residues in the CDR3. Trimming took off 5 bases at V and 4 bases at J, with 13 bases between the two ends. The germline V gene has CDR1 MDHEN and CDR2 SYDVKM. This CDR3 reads CASSLYRRADTQYF. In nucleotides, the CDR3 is TGTGCCAGCAGTCTCTACCGTCGGGCAGATACGCAGTATTTT.

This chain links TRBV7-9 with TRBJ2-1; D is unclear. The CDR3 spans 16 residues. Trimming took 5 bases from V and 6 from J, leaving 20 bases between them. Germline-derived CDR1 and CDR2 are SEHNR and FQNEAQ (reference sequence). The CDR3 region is CASSLFLDASFNEQFF. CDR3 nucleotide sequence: TGTGCCAGCAGCCTTTTTTTGGACGCATCATTCAATGAGCAGTTCTTC.

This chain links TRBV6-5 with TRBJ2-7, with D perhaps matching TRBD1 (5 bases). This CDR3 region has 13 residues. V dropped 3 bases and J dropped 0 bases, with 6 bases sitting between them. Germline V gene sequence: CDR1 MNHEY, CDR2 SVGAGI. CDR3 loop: CASSYDSSYEQYF. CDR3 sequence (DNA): TGTGCCAGCAGTTATGACAGCTCCTACGAGCAGTACTTC.

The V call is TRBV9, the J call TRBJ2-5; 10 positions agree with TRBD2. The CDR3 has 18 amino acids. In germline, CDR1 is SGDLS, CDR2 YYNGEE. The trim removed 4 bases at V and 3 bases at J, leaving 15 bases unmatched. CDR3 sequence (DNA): TGTGCCAGCAGCCTCGTCGTCGGCGGAGGACTAGCGGAAGAGACCCAGTACTTC. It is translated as CASSLVVGGGLAEETQYF.

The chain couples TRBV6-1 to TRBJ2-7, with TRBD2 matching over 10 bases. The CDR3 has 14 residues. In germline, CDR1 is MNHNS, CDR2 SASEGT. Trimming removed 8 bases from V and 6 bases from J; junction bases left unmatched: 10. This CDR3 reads CASQAGTSVVEQYF. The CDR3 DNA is TGTGCCAGCCAAGCCGGGACTAGCGTCGTCGAGCAGTACTTC.

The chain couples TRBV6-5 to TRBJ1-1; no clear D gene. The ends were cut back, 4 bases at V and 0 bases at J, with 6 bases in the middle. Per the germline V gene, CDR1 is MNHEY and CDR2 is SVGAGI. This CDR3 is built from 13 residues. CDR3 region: CASSFQMNTEAFF. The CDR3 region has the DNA TGTGCCAGCAGTTTTCAGATGAACACTGAAGCTTTCTTT.

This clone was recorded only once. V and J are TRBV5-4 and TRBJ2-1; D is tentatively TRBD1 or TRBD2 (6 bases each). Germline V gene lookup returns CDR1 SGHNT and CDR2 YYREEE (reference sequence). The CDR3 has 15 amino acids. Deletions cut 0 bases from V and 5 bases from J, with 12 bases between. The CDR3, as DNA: TGTGCCAGCAGCTTGGTAGGAGGGGGGCACAATGAGCAGTTCTTC. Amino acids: CASSLVGGGHNEQFF.

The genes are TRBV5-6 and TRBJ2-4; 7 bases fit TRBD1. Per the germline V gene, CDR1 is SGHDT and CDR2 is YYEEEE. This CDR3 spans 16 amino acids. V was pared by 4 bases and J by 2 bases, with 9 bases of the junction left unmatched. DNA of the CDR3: TGTGCCAGCAGCCTCGACAGGGTAATATCCAAAAACATTCAGTACTTC. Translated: CASSLDRVISKNIQYF.

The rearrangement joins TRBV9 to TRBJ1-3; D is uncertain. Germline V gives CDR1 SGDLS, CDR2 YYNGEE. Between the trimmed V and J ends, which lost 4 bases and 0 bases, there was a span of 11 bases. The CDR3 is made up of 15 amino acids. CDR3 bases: TGTGCCAGCAGCCCCACGCAGAGCTCTGGAAACACCATATATTTT. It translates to CASSPTQSSGNTIYF.

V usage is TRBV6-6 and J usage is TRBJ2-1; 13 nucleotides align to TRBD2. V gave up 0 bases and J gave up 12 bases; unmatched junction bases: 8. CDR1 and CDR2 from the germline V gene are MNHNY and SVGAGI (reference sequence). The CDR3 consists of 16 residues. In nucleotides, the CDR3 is TGTGCCAGCAGTTACTCGATTCCGGGACTAGCGGGACTGCAGTTCTTC. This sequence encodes CASSYSIPGLAGLQFF.

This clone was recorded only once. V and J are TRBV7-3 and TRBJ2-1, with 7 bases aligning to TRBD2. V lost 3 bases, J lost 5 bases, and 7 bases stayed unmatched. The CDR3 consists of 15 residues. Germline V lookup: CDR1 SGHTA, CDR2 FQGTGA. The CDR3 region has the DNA TGTGCCAGCAGCTTGGCGGGAGCTTACCACAATGAGCAGTTCTTC. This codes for CASSLAGAYHNEQFF. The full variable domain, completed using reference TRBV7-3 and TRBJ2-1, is GAGVSQTPSNKVTEKGKYVELRCDPISGHTALYWYRQSLGQGPEFLIYFQGTGAADDSGLPNDRFFAVRPEGSVSTLKIQRTERGDSAVYLCASSLAGAYHNEQFFGPGTRLTVL.

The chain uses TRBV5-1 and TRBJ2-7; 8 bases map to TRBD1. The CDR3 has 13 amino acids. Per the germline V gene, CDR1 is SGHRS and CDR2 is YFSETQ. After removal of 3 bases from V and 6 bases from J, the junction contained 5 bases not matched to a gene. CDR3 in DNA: TGCGCCAGCAGCTATGGACAGGGTGGCGAGCAGTACTTC. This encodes CASSYGQGGEQYF.